This entry lists 32 T cell receptor beta chains sequenced from one sample in a study of blood T cell repertoires in COVID-19. Data came from immunoSEQ multiplex PCR; TCRdb stores just in-frame clones and leaves some out. The sample records about 170,000 clones, 80% to 90% being singletons. The source material was peripheral blood. The receptor source for this set is a man in his late teens or twenties with active or convalescent COVID-19.

This clone was observed a handful of times. The gene calls are TRBV19 and TRBJ1-1; 7 bases match TRBD1. The CDR3 loop spans 13 amino acids. V gave up 4 bases and J gave up 10 bases; unmatched junction bases: 9. CDR1 is LNHDA, CDR2 SQIVND, per germline (reference sequence). CDR3 nucleotides: TGTGCCAGTAGTAGTCGAACAGGGGCTGCAGCTTTCTTT. Translating gives CASSSRTGAAAFF.

The V call is TRBV18, the J call TRBJ1-2, with D maybe TRBD1 (5 bases). Trimming removed 6 bases at V and 3 bases at J, with 17 bases between. This CDR3 has 15 amino acids. CDR1 and CDR2 (germline): KGHSH, LQKENI. CDR3 nucleotides: TGTGCCAGCTCGACGGGGGGTCGAGAAGACTATGGCTACACCTTC. Its protein is CASSTGGREDYGYTF.

The chain couples TRBV7-9 to TRBJ2-1; 12 nucleotides agree with TRBD2. V shed 7 bases and J 4 bases; nucleotides not matched to a gene: 11. The germline V gene encodes CDR1 SEHNR and CDR2 FQNEAQ (reference sequence). The CDR3 runs to 17 residues. The DNA for the CDR3 is TGTGCCAGCACCGATACTAGCGGGGGGTCTATTTACAATGAGCAGTTCTTC. Its translation: CASTDTSGGSIYNEQFF.

The V gene is TRBV7-2, the J gene TRBJ1-5; unclear D gene. This CDR3 is built from 13 residues. With 5 bases removed from V and 2 bases from J, the gap between germline ends came to 7 bases. The germline CDR1 and CDR2 sequences are SGHTA and FQGNSA. The CDR3 sequence is CASSPSGNQPQHF. In DNA, the CDR3 is TGTGCCAGCAGCCCCTCCGGCAATCAGCCCCAGCATTTT.

The chain has TRBV4-3 and TRBJ1-1; no firm D call. The V gene lost 0 bases and the J gene lost 1 base, with 6 bases spanning the gap. Germline V gives CDR1 LGHNA, CDR2 YSLEER. This CDR3 spans 14 amino acids. CDR3 DNA sequence: TGCGCCAGCAGCCAAGATCTCCCGAACACTGAAGCTTTCTTT. It codes for CASSQDLPNTEAFF.

The rearrangement links TRBV3-1 (or the pseudogene TRBV3-2) to TRBJ2-3, with D perhaps TRBD2 (5 bases). Between the trimmed V and J ends, which lost 0 bases and 4 bases, there was a span of 5 bases. CDR3 length: 13 residues. CDR1 is LGHDT and CDR2 is YNNKEL in the germline V gene (reference sequence). The CDR3 DNA sequence: TGTGCCAGCAGCCAAGAGAGGGCAGATACGCAGTATTTT. Translation: CASSQERADTQYF.

The chain combines TRBV11-2 with TRBJ1-1, with TRBD1 matching 12 bases. Germline V gives CDR1 SGHAT, CDR2 FQNNGV. V lost 5 bases to trimming and J lost 5 bases; unmatched junction nucleotides: 18. The CDR3 runs to 19 residues. This chain's CDR3 is CASSLFGGTGGARRTEAFF. The CDR3 bases are TGTGCCAGCAGCCTATTCGGGGGGACAGGGGGCGCGAGAAGGACTGAAGCTTTCTTT.

The chain has TRBV11-3 and TRBJ2-3; 9 positions agree with TRBD2. With 1 base clipped from V and 5 bases from J, the junction kept 4 bases outside the gene matches. This CDR3 is 15 amino acids long. Germline V lookup: CDR1 SGHNT, CDR2 YENEEA. The CDR3 here is CASSLGASGEDTQYF. CDR3 nucleotide sequence: TGTGCCAGCAGCTTAGGGGCTAGCGGGGAAGATACGCAGTATTTT. The full variable domain, in which reference TRBV11-3 and TRBJ2-3 provide the parts outside the CDR3, is EAGVVQSPRYKIIEKKQPVAFWCNPISGHNTLYWYLQNLGQGPELLIRYENEEAVDDSQLPKDRFSAERLKGVDSTLKIQPAELGDSAVYLCASSLGASGEDTQYFGPGTRLTVL.

The rearrangement joins TRBV3-1 (or the pseudogene TRBV3-2) to TRBJ1-2; D may be TRBD1 (6 bases). CDR1 and CDR2 (germline): LGHDT, YNNKEL (reference sequence). The CDR3 is 14 amino acids. The germline V and J ends were trimmed by 4 bases and 0 bases, with 9 bases remaining between them. The CDR3 bases are TGTGCCAGCAGCCTACAGGGAACTAACTATGGCTACACCTTC. Translation: CASSLQGTNYGYTF.

In its sample, this clone was seen once. The chain uses TRBV5-1 and TRBJ2-1; TRBD2 aligns across 7 bases. V lost 4 bases, J lost 5 bases, and 12 bases stayed unmatched. Germline loops: CDR1 SGHRS, CDR2 YFSETQ. The CDR3 extends over 16 amino acids. In nucleotides, the CDR3 is TGCGCCAGCAGCACGAATACCGGGACTACCGACAATGAGCAGTTCTTC. Protein product: CASSTNTGTTDNEQFF.

The chain combines TRBV5-1 with TRBJ2-5; 7 nucleotides align to TRBD2. The V gene's germline CDR1 is SGHRS and CDR2 YFSETQ. The V and J ends lost 0 bases and 5 bases, in that order; junction bases with no gene match: 7. This CDR3 is built from 15 residues. In DNA, the CDR3 is TGCGCCAGCAGCTTGGGGCTAGCGGACCGGGAGACCCAGTACTTC. Translating gives CASSLGLADRETQYF.

The chain couples TRBV29-1 to TRBJ2-5; a weak D match, TRBD2 (5 bases). Deletions cut 4 bases from V and 4 bases from J, with 13 bases between. The germline V gene has CDR1 SQVTM and CDR2 ANQGSEA. The length of the CDR3 is 13 residues. Here the CDR3 reads CSVVRGALETQYF. DNA for the CDR3: TGCAGCGTTGTCCGGGGAGCTTTAGAGACCCAGTACTTC.

V gene TRBV4-2 combines with J gene TRBJ1-2; D is ambiguous. Per the germline V gene, CDR1 is LGHNA and CDR2 is YNFKEQ. CDR3 length: 15 amino acids. Trimming left V 3 bases short and J 8 bases short, with 19 bases between. The CDR3 is CASSHLGMERGGYTF. The CDR3 bases are TGTGCCAGCAGCCATTTAGGCATGGAAAGAGGAGGCTACACCTTC.

This clone has only one observation. The rearrangement uses TRBV15 and TRBJ1-3; no clear D. V lost 5 bases and J lost 0, with 11 bases in between. This CDR3 comprises 15 residues. CDR1 and CDR2 (germline): LNHNV, YYDKDF (reference sequence). CDR3 sequence reads: CATSLVRSSGNTIYF. The DNA for the CDR3 is TGTGCCACCAGCCTGGTCCGGTCCTCTGGAAACACCATATATTTT.

The chain carries TRBV7-9 and TRBJ1-4, with a weak D call TRBD1 (5 bases). Germline lookup yields CDR1 SEHNR and CDR2 FQNEAQ (reference sequence). Trimming took 1 base from V and 7 from J, leaving 7 bases between them. This CDR3 is 13 amino acids long. Here the CDR3 DNA reads TGTGCCAGCAGCTTAGTCGGGGGTGAAAAACTGTTTTTT. Its translation: CASSLVGGEKLFF.

This chain joins TRBV5-8 and TRBJ2-2; 8 bases match TRBD2. This CDR3 has 18 residues. Germline CDR1 is SGHTS and CDR2 is YDEGEE. With 6 bases clipped from V and 4 bases from J, the junction kept 17 bases outside the gene matches. The chain's CDR3 is CASTSERAGEFGTGELFF. CDR3 in DNA: TGTGCCAGCACCTCCGAGAGAGCGGGAGAATTCGGCACCGGGGAGCTGTTTTTT. The full variable domain, rest sourced from reference TRBV5-8 and TRBJ2-2, is EAGVTQSPTHLIKTRGQQATLRCSPISGHTSVYWYQQALGLGLQFLLWYDEGEERNRGNFPPRFSGRQFPNYSSELNVNALELEDSALYLCASTSERAGEFGTGELFFGEGSRLTVL.

This chain links TRBV5-1 with TRBJ1-1; TRBD1 aligns across 7 bases. Unmatched junction bases numbered 10, after V lost 6 bases and J lost 8 bases. The CDR3 length is 13 residues. The germline CDR1 and CDR2 sequences are SGHRS and YFSETQ. CDR3 nucleotides: TGCGCCAGCAACCCCGACAGGGAGTCCGAAGCTTTCTTT. Translated, it gives CASNPDRESEAFF.

J is TRBJ1-2 and V is TRBV28; TRBD1 matches 12 bases. The germline gives CDR1 MDHEN, CDR2 SYDVKM. The CDR3 sequence is 15 residues long. V lost 1 base, J lost 7 bases, and 4 bases stayed unmatched. DNA of the CDR3: TGTGCCAGCAGTTTATACCGGGACAGGGGGCCTGGCTACACCTTC. Its translation: CASSLYRDRGPGYTF.

The chain recombines TRBV6-4 with TRBJ1-5; maybe TRBD1 (5 bases). V lost 0 bases and J lost 0, with 27 bases in between. This CDR3 region has 22 residues. Germline CDR1 and CDR2: MRHNA and SNTAGT. The CDR3 loop is CASSDSPGLGQAKFYSNQPQHF. CDR3 DNA sequence: TGTGCCAGCAGTGACTCGCCAGGTCTCGGACAAGCGAAATTTTATAGCAATCAGCCCCAGCATTTT.

This chain links TRBV5-1 with TRBJ2-3, with D possibly being TRBD1 (5 bases). Trimming shortened V by 0 bases and J by 6 bases, and 14 bases separated the two germline ends. CDR1 and CDR2 from the germline V gene are SGHRS and YFSETQ. The CDR3 spans 15 residues. DNA for the CDR3: TGCGCCAGCAGCTTGGAAGTCGCAGGGTTGGATACGCAGTATTTT. It encodes CASSLEVAGLDTQYF.

V gene TRBV30 combines with J gene TRBJ1-1, with a weak D call TRBD1 (6 bases). The CDR3 is 13 amino acids. V was trimmed by 3 bases and J by 1 base, leaving 9 bases between them. The germline V gene has CDR1 GTSNPN and CDR2 SVGIG (reference sequence). CDR3 amino acids: CAWSGQQNTEAFF. The DNA for the CDR3 is TGTGCCTGGAGCGGACAGCAGAACACTGAAGCTTTCTTT.

The V gene is TRBV7-8, the J gene TRBJ1-4; D is unclear. The CDR3 spans 14 residues. Germline CDR1 reads SGHVS; CDR2 reads FQNEAQ. Trimming pared 3 bases from V and 6 bases from J, leaving 11 bases between. The CDR3 reads CASSLVAQDEKLFF. CDR3 nucleotides: TGTGCCAGCAGCTTGGTCGCTCAGGATGAAAAACTGTTTTTT.

V gene TRBV7-9 combines with J gene TRBJ2-1; tentative D call: TRBD2 (5 bases). V lost 11 bases, J lost 13 bases, and 12 bases lay in between. The V gene's germline CDR1 is SEHNR and CDR2 FQNEAQ (reference sequence). This CDR3 has 9 residues. The CDR3 loop reads CAPGEPQFF. For the CDR3, the DNA is TGTGCCCCCGGGGAACCCCAGTTCTTC.

This chain connects TRBV18 to TRBJ1-2; 7 bases fit TRBD1. There are 14 residues in the CDR3. Germline V gives CDR1 KGHSH, CDR2 LQKENI. V shed 5 bases and J 0 bases; nucleotides not matched to a gene: 3. As DNA, the CDR3 is TGTGCCAGCTCAGCCGGGACAGCTAACTATGGCTACACCTTC. Its protein is CASSAGTANYGYTF.

V is TRBV10-3 and J is TRBJ1-5; 8 nucleotides align to TRBD1. CDR1 and CDR2 from the germline V gene are ENHRY and SYGVKD. The CDR3 spans 15 residues. V lost 5 bases to trimming and J lost 5 bases; unmatched junction nucleotides: 8. The CDR3 sequence: CAISSETGDHQPQHF. CDR3 nucleotide sequence: TGTGCCATCAGTAGCGAGACAGGGGATCATCAGCCCCAGCATTTT.

This chain connects TRBV6-2 or TRBV6-3 to TRBJ1-1; D gene ambiguous. V gave up 2 bases and J gave up 6 bases, with 16 bases separating them. Germline V gene lookup returns CDR1 MNHEY and CDR2 SVGEGT. CDR3 length: 15 amino acids. CDR3: CASSYALGTIAEAFF. CDR3 nucleotides: TGTGCCAGCAGTTACGCCCTAGGCACCATCGCTGAAGCTTTCTTT.

The chain combines TRBV27 with TRBJ1-2; D gene ambiguous. Trimming left V 4 bases short and J 7 bases short, with 13 bases between. Germline V gene lookup returns CDR1 MNHEY and CDR2 SMNVEV (reference sequence). The CDR3 runs 13 residues. CDR3: CASSSGRASGYTF. The CDR3 DNA is TGTGCCAGCAGTTCTGGGAGGGCCTCTGGCTACACCTTC.

The J gene is TRBJ2-2, the V gene TRBV24-1; 10 nucleotides align to TRBD1. Germline V CDR1 and CDR2: KGHDR, SFDVKD. The CDR3 is made up of 18 amino acids. V lost 3 bases to trimming and J lost 4 bases; unmatched junction nucleotides: 10. The CDR3 nucleotides are TGTGCCACCAGTGATCCACGACCGGGACAGGGGTTCACCGGGGAGCTGTTTTTT. It is translated as CATSDPRPGQGFTGELFF.

V gene TRBV5-6 combines with J gene TRBJ2-2; D possibly corresponds to TRBD2 (6 bases). CDR3 size: 18 residues. V lost 0 bases, J lost 2 bases, and 17 bases lay in between. Germline V lookup: CDR1 SGHDT, CDR2 YYEEEE. The CDR3 loop reads CASSLALTAGLNTGELFF. CDR3 nucleotides: TGTGCCAGCAGCTTGGCCTTAACAGCAGGACTAAACACCGGGGAGCTGTTTTTT.

V usage is TRBV24-1 and J usage is TRBJ1-1, with 7 bases fitting TRBD1. This CDR3 contains 16 residues. The V segment lost 4 bases and the J segment 4 bases; nucleotides outside the gene matches: 11. Germline V gene data show CDR1 as KGHDR and CDR2 as SFDVKD. This CDR3 is CATSDSSGGLGTEAFF. CDR3 nucleotides: TGTGCCACCAGTGACTCCTCAGGGGGGCTCGGCACTGAAGCTTTCTTT.

This chain links TRBV7-9 with TRBJ2-1; the match to TRBD2 covers 11 bases. The CDR3 loop spans 15 amino acids. The ends lost 3 bases at V and 9 bases at J; junction bases unmatched: 7. Germline assignment: CDR1 SEHNR and CDR2 FQNEAQ (reference sequence). The CDR3 spells CASSFLLAGVGEQFF. The CDR3 DNA follows: TGTGCCAGCAGCTTCTTACTAGCGGGAGTAGGTGAGCAGTTCTTC.

J is TRBJ2-1 and V is TRBV10-3; D remains unclear. The CDR3 loop spans 12 amino acids. Trimming took 4 bases from V and 5 from J, leaving 6 bases between them. CDR1 ENHRY and CDR2 SYGVKD come from the germline V gene. CDR3 loop: CAISARDNEQFF. CDR3 nucleotide sequence: TGTGCCATCAGTGCACGAGACAATGAGCAGTTCTTC.